Below, one TCR beta chain is given with its context. This clone is labeled medium-sized (0.01 to 0.1%). Its specific antigen is unknown. Within one base of it there is no much larger clone, and no base qualities were kept. No treatment had been received by any patient before thyroid surgery. Using T-cell receptor beta sequencing, the study looked back at clinical samples from patients collected from about 2011 to 2018. Library creation used PCR. Sequenced using an Illumina HiSeq 4000. High-throughput sequencing was used to profile the TCR beta-chain CDR3 region of every patient. From the authors' description of their analysis: The researchers built a classifier to tell apart papillary thyroid cancer patients with distant metastasis, based on CDR3 differences among clinicopathological groups. The Shannon index was used to measure repertoire diversity, and the Morisita-Horn index was used to measure how similar tumor and blood repertoires were. TCRdb trimmed public reads at Q25 via fastp, called clones via MiXCR and kept in-frame beta chains. The V and J calls follow TCRdb's processing rather than the paper's. This sample holds roughly 5,500 clones; around 35% were observed only once. The top ten hold less than 20% of the sample.

This sample is drawn from a study of metastatic and nonmetastatic thyroid tumors (dated by TCRdb to 2020 to 2021). At the level of the whole study: For patients with malignant and with benign thyroid disease, the researchers compared repertoires between peripheral blood samples and tumor or nodule tissue samples. Here is what the overall study found, with its caveats: In both blood and tumor samples, TCR beta diversity was reported to be significantly higher in malignant tumors than in benign nodules.

CDR1 WNHNN and CDR2 SYGVQD were looked up in the germline V gene (reference sequence). Relative to germline, V is 2 bases shorter and J is 9 bases shorter, with 8 bases between their ends. Its CDR3 holds 13 amino acids, cysteine through phenylalanine. The DNA shown is the 39-base CDR3, in frame from base 1. The chain is assembled from TRBV10-1 and TRBJ1-6; a tentative D match to TRBD1 spans 5 bases. Sequenced material: tumor tissue. This clonotype was sampled from a male donor with papillary thyroid cancer or a benign thyroid nodule (not recorded which). Some clones in this sample may be carry-over from other donors' samples. CDR3 protein: CASSEGAGSPLHF. The bases read TGCGCCAGCAGTGAGGGGGCTGGTTCACCCCTCCACTTT.